A single sample is the source of the 28 T cell receptor beta chains below, sequenced in a study of T-cell reconstitution after alpha-beta-depleted transplantation in children. Preparing the TCRbeta library involved the use of unique molecular identifiers. Each CDR3 protein is one row after TCRdb ran MiXCR on the PCR reads. The sample yields just over 950,000 distinct CDR3 sequences, under 30% seen once. Source: PBMCs, mostly from graft donor cells, taken 360 days after TCRalphabeta/CD19-depleted stem cell transplant. The receptors were gathered from a boy under three years old who had a stem cell transplant for SCID, so the T cells may come from the graft donor.

This clonotype has a handful of counts. This rearrangement joins TRBV9 to TRBJ1-1, with D possibly being TRBD1 (5 bases). CDR1 and CDR2 from the germline V gene are SGDLS and YYNGEE. V lost 0 bases and J 5 bases, leaving 14 bases between the germline ends. The CDR3 is 15 residues long. The DNA for the CDR3 is TGTGCCAGCAGCGTAGGGGGCCTCGGGGGGACTGAAGCTTTCTTT. Translating gives CASSVGGLGGTEAFF.

The chain combines TRBV5-1 with TRBJ1-1; 10 nucleotides align to TRBD1. Germline V gives CDR1 SGHRS, CDR2 YFSETQ. V shed 5 bases and J 5 bases; nucleotides not matched to a gene: 9. This CDR3 is built from 15 residues. The CDR3 region is CASRFGQGVNTEAFF. The CDR3 DNA sequence: TGCGCCAGCAGATTTGGACAGGGGGTAAATACTGAAGCTTTCTTT. Combining the CDR3 with reference TRBV5-1 and TRBJ1-1 gives the whole variable domain KAGVTQTPRYLIKTRGQQVTLSCSPISGHRSVSWYQQTPGQGLQFLFEYFSETQRNKGNFPGRFSGRQFSNSRSEMNVSTLELGDSALYLCASRFGQGVNTEAFFGQGTRLTVV.

This clonotype was recorded at least ten times. The chain is built from TRBV9 and TRBJ2-1; D possibly corresponds to TRBD2 (5 bases). Trimming cost V 5 bases and J 6 bases, with 21 bases left between them. CDR3 size: 16 residues. CDR1 is SGDLS, CDR2 YYNGEE, per germline. CDR3 in DNA: TGTGCCAGCAGTAGACGGGGAGACACGCCTTCCAATGAGCAGTTCTTC. It yields the protein CASSRRGDTPSNEQFF.

This clonotype was observed a handful of times. The chain combines TRBV4-1 with TRBJ2-7; D gene uncertain. Germline CDR1 is MGHRA and CDR2 is YSYEKL. The CDR3 totals 14 residues. Trimming shortened V by 1 base and J by 6 bases, and 13 bases separated the two germline ends. DNA for the CDR3: TGCGCCAGCAGCCAAGGAAGAGCTGAAGGCGAGCAGTACTTC. This encodes CASSQGRAEGEQYF.

This rearrangement joins TRBV24-1 to TRBJ2-3; D is perhaps TRBD1 or TRBD2 (5 bases each). CDR1 is KGHDR, CDR2 SFDVKD, per germline. The germline V and J ends were trimmed by 2 bases and 6 bases, with 20 bases remaining between them. The CDR3 loop spans 17 amino acids. The CDR3 here is CATSDSPISGPGDTQYF. The CDR3 nucleotides read TGTGCCACCAGTGATTCCCCGATCTCGGGGCCAGGGGATACGCAGTATTTT.

This clonotype came up a few times. V gene TRBV2 combines with J gene TRBJ1-1; D unclear. Trimming left V 2 bases short and J 0 bases short, with 7 bases between. CDR1 and CDR2 (germline): SNHLY, FYNNEI. This CDR3 has 14 residues. CDR3 loop: CASSEFSVNTEAFF. The DNA for the CDR3 is TGTGCCAGCAGTGAATTTTCGGTGAACACTGAAGCTTTCTTT.

This clonotype was counted a few times. CDR3 coding DNA: TGTGCCAGCAGTTTAGGGGGTCTGACTGAAGCTTTCTTT. Amino acids: CASSLGGLTEAFF. The chain links TRBV12-3 or TRBV12-4 to TRBJ1-1; unclear D gene. The CDR3 contains 13 residues. Trimming shortened V by 1 base and J by 5 bases, and 8 bases separated the two germline ends.

This clonotype was counted between two and nine times. The V gene is TRBV29-1, the J gene TRBJ1-1; D is perhaps TRBD1 (5 bases). The germline V gene encodes CDR1 SQVTM and CDR2 ANQGSEA. V lost 1 base and J lost 6, with 15 bases in between. The CDR3 runs 14 residues. The CDR3 reads CSVEAPWGFPEAFF. CDR3 in DNA: TGCAGCGTTGAAGCCCCTTGGGGGTTTCCTGAAGCTTTCTTT.

This clonotype was seen many times. This sequence joins TRBV5-1 and TRBJ2-1; 9 positions agree with TRBD1. Trimming took 0 bases from V and 7 from J; bases not matched to a gene: 8. The CDR3 runs 16 residues. Per the germline V gene, CDR1 is SGHRS and CDR2 is YFSETQ. CDR3 DNA sequence: TGCGCCAGCAGCTTGGCCAAAGTGACAGGGGGTAATGAGCAGTTCTTC. It is translated as CASSLAKVTGGNEQFF.

The chain employs TRBV5-5 and TRBJ2-2; D not resolved. V lost 1 base and J lost 0, with 7 bases in between. This CDR3 has 15 amino acids. CDR1 and CDR2 from the germline V gene are SGHKS and YYEKEE (reference sequence). CDR3 in amino acids: CASSLLRANTGELFF. As DNA, the CDR3 is TGTGCCAGCAGCTTGCTTAGAGCGAACACCGGGGAGCTGTTTTTT.

This clonotype appeared a few times. The chain recombines TRBV6-1 with TRBJ2-5, with D uncertain. The CDR3 is made up of 14 amino acids. Deletions cut 2 bases from V and 4 bases from J, with 11 bases between. CDR1 and CDR2 from the germline V gene are MNHNS and SASEGT. CDR3 amino acids: CASSEPTPRETQYF. In DNA form, the CDR3 reads TGTGCCAGCAGTGAACCGACTCCAAGAGAGACCCAGTACTTC.

This clonotype was seen only a few times. The V and J genes are TRBV20-1 and TRBJ2-1; 9 bases fit TRBD2. Looked up from germline, CDR1 is DFQATT and CDR2 is SNEGSKA (reference sequence). Unmatched junction bases numbered 12, after V lost 6 bases and J lost 6 bases. CDR3 size: 15 residues. The DNA of the CDR3 is TGCAGTGCCGGGGGTCCTGCGGGGGGGCCCAATGAGCAGTTCTTC. This encodes CSAGGPAGGPNEQFF.

In its sample, this clonotype was seen many times. The chain has TRBV6-6 and TRBJ2-2; D is uncertain. The CDR3 loop spans 10 amino acids. Germline CDR1 reads MNHNY; CDR2 reads SVGAGI (reference sequence). Trimming removed 7 bases at V and 7 bases at J, with 4 bases between. The CDR3 is CASIGGELFF. In DNA form, the CDR3 reads TGTGCCAGCATTGGCGGGGAGCTGTTTTTT.

The chain combines TRBV6-5 with TRBJ1-1; D perhaps matches TRBD1 (5 bases). CDR3 length equals 15 residues. Per the germline V gene, CDR1 is MNHEY and CDR2 is SVGAGI. V lost 2 bases, J lost 3 bases, and 13 bases lay in between. The CDR3 protein is CASSYVWGSDTEAFF. For the CDR3, the DNA is TGTGCCAGCAGTTACGTCTGGGGCAGTGACACTGAAGCTTTCTTT.

At least ten counts were recorded for this clonotype. The chain joins TRBV20-1 to TRBJ2-3, with 11 bases matching TRBD2. Looked up from germline, CDR1 is DFQATT and CDR2 is SNEGSKA (reference sequence). This CDR3 has 14 residues. The CDR3 bases are TGCAGCGCAGTAGCGGGGGGGCGGACAGATACGCAGTATTTT. Translated, it gives CSAVAGGRTDTQYF.

This clonotype was found a few times. The chain uses TRBV5-1 and TRBJ2-7; D is uncertain. CDR1 is SGHRS and CDR2 is YFSETQ in the germline V gene. Deletions cut 5 bases from V and 3 bases from J, with 24 bases between. The CDR3 runs 17 residues. The CDR3 DNA reads as TGCGCCAGCAGTTTGAAGGGTACGTGGCCCTTTCTCTACGAGCAGTACTTC. It encodes CASSLKGTWPFLYEQYF.

The table lists this clonotype with a few counts. The CDR3 here is CASSFPVNTGELFF. The CDR3 DNA sequence: TGTGCCAGCAGCTTCCCAGTGAACACCGGGGAGCTGTTTTTT. This chain joins TRBV7-9 and TRBJ2-2; unclear D gene. The germline V and J ends were trimmed by 3 bases and 1 base, with 6 bases remaining between them. Germline V lookup: CDR1 SEHNR, CDR2 FQNEAQ (reference sequence). There are 14 residues in the CDR3.

This chain's CDR3 is CASSLGPGGGNQPQHF. The CDR3 DNA follows: TGTGCCAGCAGTTTGGGACCCGGGGGAGGCAATCAGCCCCAGCATTTT. The chain links TRBV12-3 or TRBV12-4 to TRBJ1-5; D may be TRBD1 (5 bases). V lost 3 bases and J 2 bases, leaving 14 bases between the germline ends. The CDR3 length is 16 residues.

This clonotype appeared a few times. This chain connects TRBV5-1 to TRBJ1-2; no firm D call. V was cut by 0 bases and J by 6 bases, with 9 bases left in between. CDR3 length: 13 residues. Per germline, CDR1 SGHRS and CDR2 YFSETQ. As DNA, the CDR3 is TGCGCCAGCAGCTTGGCTACATTTGATGGCTACACCTTC. It specifies CASSLATFDGYTF. The full variable domain, rest sourced from reference TRBV5-1 and TRBJ1-2, is KAGVTQTPRYLIKTRGQQVTLSCSPISGHRSVSWYQQTPGQGLQFLFEYFSETQRNKGNFPGRFSGRQFSNSRSEMNVSTLELGDSALYLCASSLATFDGYTFGSGTRLTVV.

This sequence joins TRBV6-2 or TRBV6-3 and TRBJ2-2; D is perhaps TRBD1 (5 bases). The ends were cut back, 7 bases at V and 3 bases at J, with 9 bases in the middle. The germline CDR1 and CDR2 sequences are MNHEY and SVGEGT. The CDR3 is made up of 13 amino acids. The CDR3 coding sequence is TGTGCCAGCATCAGGGCGGACACCGGGGAGCTGTTTTTT. Its protein product is CASIRADTGELFF.

The gene calls are TRBV5-1 and TRBJ2-5; D gene ambiguous. V lost 7 bases, J lost 0 bases, and 13 bases lay in between. The CDR3 is 14 residues long. Germline V gene sequence: CDR1 SGHRS, CDR2 YFSETQ. For the CDR3, the DNA is TGCGCCAGCGCACCGACGGAGTACCAAGAGACCCAGTACTTC. As protein: CASAPTEYQETQYF.

The gene calls are TRBV7-7 and TRBJ2-2, with a tentative D call TRBD1 (5 bases). CDR1 SSHAT and CDR2 FNYEAQ come from the germline V gene (reference sequence). This CDR3 has 16 amino acids. V was shortened by 5 bases and J by 5 bases, with 18 bases between the two germline ends. The CDR3 DNA sequence: TGTGCCAGCAGCGCCCAGACAGCCCCCGGGACCGGGGAGCTGTTTTTT. It encodes CASSAQTAPGTGELFF.

This clonotype was seen a handful of times. The J gene is TRBJ2-7, the V gene TRBV20-1, with 10 bases matching TRBD2. CDR1 is DFQATT and CDR2 is SNEGSKA in the germline V gene (reference sequence). V was pared by 5 bases and J by 3 bases, with 1 base of the junction left unmatched. This CDR3 is built from 12 residues. In DNA, the CDR3 is TGCAGTGCTCGGACTAGCGGCTACGAGCAGTACTTC. Its translation is CSARTSGYEQYF.

The V call is TRBV12-3 or TRBV12-4, the J call TRBJ2-3; 8 positions match TRBD1. The CDR3 covers 17 residues. The junction had 11 bases not matched to a gene; V was cut back by 2 bases and J by 4 bases. CDR3 protein: CASSLLWTGPGADTQYF. For the CDR3, the DNA is TGTGCCAGCAGTTTACTATGGACAGGGCCGGGTGCAGATACGCAGTATTTT.

The V call is TRBV11-2, the J call TRBJ1-6; D is unclear. V lost 5 bases, J lost 14 bases, and 13 bases lay in between. This CDR3 region has 12 residues. The germline gives CDR1 SGHAT, CDR2 FQNNGV. CDR3 coding DNA: TGTGCCAGCAGCCCGGGAGGGCTCACCCTCCACTTT. It is translated as CASSPGGLTLHF.

The V gene is TRBV7-7, the J gene TRBJ2-5; the match to TRBD2 covers 11 bases. The CDR3 sequence is 14 residues long. CDR1 is SSHAT and CDR2 is FNYEAQ in the germline V gene (reference sequence). V was pared by 5 bases and J by 5 bases, with 4 bases of the junction left unmatched. The CDR3 DNA follows: TGTGCCAGCAGCCGACTAGCGGGGCCCGAGACCCAGTACTTC. Amino acids: CASSRLAGPETQYF.

The table lists this clonotype with a few counts. The chain is built from TRBV4-3 and TRBJ2-7; D might be TRBD1 or TRBD2, each matching 6 bases. Germline lookup yields CDR1 LGHNA and CDR2 YSLEER. V shed 0 bases and J shed 6 bases, with 15 bases lying between them. The CDR3 has 15 amino acids. As DNA, the CDR3 is TGCGCCAGCAGCCAAGATTGGGGGCCGGAGGGCGAGCAGTACTTC. Translating it yields CASSQDWGPEGEQYF.

The V and J genes are TRBV6-2 or TRBV6-3 and TRBJ2-7, with unresolved D. Germline V gene data show CDR1 as MNHEY and CDR2 as SVGEGT. Trimming pared 2 bases from V and 4 bases from J, leaving 18 bases between. This CDR3 spans 16 amino acids. CDR3 DNA sequence: TGTGCCAGCAGTTACGAGTTTCCGCCTAATTGGTACGAGCAGTACTTC. It translates to CASSYEFPPNWYEQYF.